A single sample is the source of the 28 T cell receptor beta chains below, sequenced in a study of T cells in localized non-small cell lung cancer. Repertoires were generated with immunoSEQ multiplex PCR, while TCRdb's copy carries only in-frame clones and drops some. Among some 6,700 clones listed, around 16% were seen once. The source was normal lung tissue next to the tumor, collected before any cancer treatment. Source of these receptors: a male donor aged 60 or older with stage II squamous cell lung carcinoma.

This clone was counted only a few times. The chain uses TRBV6-8 and TRBJ1-2, with 8 nucleotides matching TRBD1. The CDR3 is 17 residues long. V gave up 6 bases and J gave up 3 bases; unmatched junction bases: 15. CDR1 and CDR2 from the germline V gene are MNHGY and SAAAGT. The CDR3 DNA reads TGTGCCAGCAGGGACCTGATTACGACAGGGGAAGACTATGGCTACACCTTC. It encodes CASRDLITTGEDYGYTF.

V usage is TRBV6-8 and J usage is TRBJ2-1, with D possibly TRBD1 on 5 matching bases. CDR1 and CDR2 from the germline V gene are MNHGY and SAAAGT. The germline V and J ends were trimmed by 6 bases and 1 base, with 16 bases remaining between them. This CDR3 contains 16 residues. In nucleotides, the CDR3 is TGTGCCAGCAGCCCTAATGGGGCCGCATCCTACAATGAGCAGTTCTTC. Amino acids: CASSPNGAASYNEQFF.

V gene TRBV23-1 combines with J gene TRBJ1-6; D gene uncertain. TRBV23-1 is classed as an ORF, of uncertain function. This CDR3 is 19 amino acids long. V dropped 3 bases and J dropped 5 bases, with 23 bases sitting between them. CDR3 region: CASSHPPLRGAGNNSPLHF. CDR3 nucleotides: TGCGCCAGCAGTCATCCCCCCCTCCGGGGAGCTGGTAATAATTCACCCCTCCACTTT.

The chain employs TRBV6-8 and TRBJ1-1, with no clear D. V was clipped by 4 bases and J by 1 base, with 10 bases between them. Germline loops: CDR1 MNHGY, CDR2 SAAAGT. The CDR3 consists of 14 residues. CDR3 sequence (DNA): TGTGCCAGCAGTTCTCCTTGGAAGAACACTGAAGCTTTCTTT. This gives the protein CASSSPWKNTEAFF.

The chain couples TRBV6-8 to TRBJ1-2; 9 bases align to TRBD1. The length of the CDR3 is 13 residues. V was pared by 4 bases and J by 6 bases, with 3 bases of the junction left unmatched. CDR1 is MNHGY and CDR2 is SAAAGT in the germline V gene. CDR3: CASSSQGANGYTF. The CDR3 DNA reads TGTGCCAGCAGTTCACAGGGGGCGAATGGCTACACCTTC.

This clone was picked up a small number of times. This sequence joins TRBV11-3 and TRBJ1-4; tentative D call: TRBD1 (6 bases). Trimming cost V 4 bases and J 4 bases, with 16 bases left between them. Germline CDR1 and CDR2: SGHNT and YENEEA. This CDR3 spans 16 amino acids. CDR3 sequence: CASSSDQDSYNEKLFF. The CDR3 DNA reads as TGTGCCAGCAGCTCAGACCAGGACAGCTATAATGAAAAACTGTTTTTT.

This clone was counted between two and nine times. This chain links TRBV6-8 with TRBJ2-7; 8 bases line up with TRBD1. Per the germline V gene, CDR1 is MNHGY and CDR2 is SAAAGT. J lost 7 bases, V lost 7 bases, and 9 bases had no gene match. This CDR3 spans 13 amino acids. The CDR3 coding sequence is TGTGCCAGCAACGACAGGGGAGTTAGGGAGCAGTACTTC. This sequence encodes CASNDRGVREQYF.

This clone was seen a handful of times. The chain uses TRBV28 and TRBJ2-2, with TRBD2 matching over 10 bases. Per the germline V gene, CDR1 is MDHEN and CDR2 is SYDVKM. The V and J ends lost 5 bases and 5 bases, in that order; junction bases with no gene match: 8. This CDR3 has 16 residues. The CDR3 reads CASSASGLALTGELFF. DNA of the CDR3: TGTGCCAGCAGTGCCTCGGGACTAGCGTTAACCGGGGAGCTGTTTTTT.

This clone has more than one count but fewer than ten. In DNA form, the CDR3 reads TGTGCCAGCAGCCCCCCCGGACAAACAGGACAGCCCCAGCATTTT. Translated, it gives CASSPPGQTGQPQHF. The rearrangement uses TRBV7-6 and TRBJ1-5; tentatively, D is TRBD1 (5 bases). The germline V and J ends were trimmed by 5 bases and 7 bases, with 18 bases remaining between them. CDR3 length: 15 residues. The V gene's germline CDR1 is SGHVS and CDR2 FNYEAQ.

This clone was counted only a few times. The chain links TRBV11-3 to TRBJ2-1; the D is unclear. Germline V gene sequence: CDR1 SGHNT, CDR2 YENEEA. Trimming removed 0 bases from V and 0 bases from J, with 6 bases in between. The CDR3 covers 15 residues. DNA for the CDR3: TGTGCCAGCAGCTTAGACGGCAGCTCCTACAATGAGCAGTTCTTC. This gives the protein CASSLDGSSYNEQFF.

The chain has TRBV19 and TRBJ1-2; 8 bases match TRBD1. Unmatched junction bases numbered 0, after V lost 3 bases and J lost 0 bases. The CDR3 runs to 14 residues. The germline V gene encodes CDR1 LNHDA and CDR2 SQIVND (reference sequence). The CDR3 DNA sequence: TGTGCCAGTAGTATGACAGGGGCTAACTATGGCTACACCTTC. Its protein is CASSMTGANYGYTF.

This clone was detected a few times. The chain is built from TRBV7-2 and TRBJ1-2; 10 positions match TRBD1. Germline lookup yields CDR1 SGHTA and CDR2 FQGNSA. V was pared by 5 bases and J by 8 bases, with 5 bases of the junction left unmatched. The CDR3 covers 13 residues. The chain's CDR3 is CASSARTGGGYTF. CDR3 coding DNA: TGTGCCAGCAGCGCCAGGACAGGGGGAGGCTACACCTTC.

This clone was detected a few times. This chain uses TRBV11-3 with TRBJ2-2; D not resolved. The CDR3 covers 15 residues. V was clipped by 5 bases and J by 2 bases, with 12 bases between them. Germline CDR1 reads SGHNT; CDR2 reads YENEEA. CDR3 DNA sequence: TGTGCCAGCAGCCGGGCGGCCGCAAACACCGGGGAGCTGTTTTTT. Translated: CASSRAAANTGELFF. Supplemented by reference TRBV11-3 and TRBJ2-2, the full variable domain reads EAGVVQSPRYKIIEKKQPVAFWCNPISGHNTLYWYLQNLGQGPELLIRYENEEAVDDSQLPKDRFSAERLKGVDSTLKIQPAELGDSAVYLCASSRAAANTGELFFGEGSRLTVL.

Only a few counts were recorded for this clone. The V gene is TRBV4-1, the J gene TRBJ2-5, with TRBD1 matching 8 bases. V lost 3 bases and J lost 5; bases outside the gene matches: 8. The CDR3 length is 15 residues. CDR1 is MGHRA, CDR2 YSYEKL, per germline. CDR3 sequence reads: CASSQTVTGVETQYF. The CDR3, as DNA: TGCGCCAGCAGCCAGACTGTGACAGGGGTTGAGACCCAGTACTTC.

This clone was detected only a few times. This chain links TRBV11-3 with TRBJ2-1, with 8 positions matching TRBD2. Germline V gene sequence: CDR1 SGHNT, CDR2 YENEEA. This CDR3 spans 15 amino acids. V shed 3 bases and J 6 bases; nucleotides not matched to a gene: 7. CDR3 sequence reads: CASSFSTSGINEQFF. The CDR3 DNA is TGTGCCAGCAGCTTCAGTACTAGCGGTATCAATGAGCAGTTCTTC.

The rearrangement links TRBV6-8 to TRBJ2-1; TRBD2 is a possible D gene (7 bases). V gave up 7 bases and J gave up 4 bases, with 20 bases separating them. CDR1 and CDR2 from the germline V gene are MNHGY and SAAAGT. This CDR3 has 16 residues. In DNA, the CDR3 is TGTGCCAGCAAGGGGGGGGACCGCTGGGGTTACAATGAGCAGTTCTTC. Encoded protein: CASKGGDRWGYNEQFF.

This clone appeared a few times. The chain recombines TRBV10-2 with TRBJ1-1; TRBD1 is a possible D gene (6 bases). The CDR3 totals 14 residues. V dropped 10 bases and J dropped 2 bases, with 17 bases sitting between them. Germline V CDR1 and CDR2: WSHSY, SAAADI. The CDR3 nucleotides are TGCGCCACCTCGTTGCCGGACAGAAACACTGAAGCTTTCTTT. Amino acid sequence: CATSLPDRNTEAFF.

This clone was seen a handful of times. This chain connects TRBV6-8 to TRBJ2-5, with D perhaps matching TRBD1 or TRBD2 (5 bases each). The germline gives CDR1 MNHGY, CDR2 SAAAGT. Trimming took off 5 bases at V and 0 bases at J, with 7 bases between the two ends. The CDR3 contains 13 residues. This chain's CDR3 is CASSEGYQETQYF. In DNA form, the CDR3 reads TGTGCCAGCAGTGAGGGGTACCAAGAGACCCAGTACTTC.

This clone came up a few times. The chain is built from TRBV6-8 and TRBJ2-7; 8 positions agree with TRBD2. The germline V gene has CDR1 MNHGY and CDR2 SAAAGT. This CDR3 has 15 residues. J gave up 9 bases and V 8 bases, and 18 bases lay outside the gene matches. The CDR3 coding sequence is TGTGCCAGCCACAAACAGGGCGCACGAGCGGGGGTGCAGTACTTC. The encoded protein is CASHKQGARAGVQYF.

The chain is built from TRBV30 and TRBJ1-3; TRBD1 matches 8 bases. V gave up 4 bases and J gave up 6 bases; unmatched junction bases: 14. Per the germline V gene, CDR1 is GTSNPN and CDR2 is SVGIG (reference sequence). This CDR3 contains 16 residues. The CDR3 DNA sequence: TGTGCCTGGATACCTTGGACAGGACAGGGTTTAAACACCATATATTTT. It yields the protein CAWIPWTGQGLNTIYF.

CDR3 protein: CASSSTWQRRNFYNSPLHF. CDR3 sequence (DNA): TGTGCCAGCAGTTCCACGTGGCAGAGGCGAAACTTCTATAATTCACCCCTCCACTTT. The chain recombines TRBV6-8 with TRBJ1-6; no firm D call. This CDR3 is 19 amino acids long. Trimming stripped 4 bases from V and 3 bases from J, with 22 bases between. CDR1 and CDR2 (germline): MNHGY, SAAAGT.

The V call is TRBV28, the J call TRBJ1-5; 7 bases agree with TRBD1. The V and J ends lost 7 bases and 2 bases, in that order; junction bases with no gene match: 5. The germline V gene has CDR1 MDHEN and CDR2 SYDVKM. CDR3 size: 14 residues. DNA of the CDR3: TGTGCCAGCAAGGGAGGGGGCGGCAATCAGCCCCAGCATTTT. Its translation is CASKGGGGNQPQHF.

This clone turned up a few times. The CDR3 spells CASSLGLGPFGYTF. For the CDR3, the DNA is TGTGCCAGCAGCTTAGGTCTGGGGCCGTTTGGCTACACCTTC. The chain uses TRBV11-3 and TRBJ1-2, with a weak D call TRBD1 (5 bases). Germline CDR1 is SGHNT and CDR2 is YENEEA. V was shortened by 1 base and J by 7 bases, with 13 bases between the two germline ends. The CDR3 is 14 amino acids.

This clone was detected a few times. V and J are TRBV18 and TRBJ2-1, with 9 bases lining up with TRBD2. V was pared by 4 bases and J by 8 bases, with 9 bases of the junction left unmatched. This CDR3 has 15 residues. CDR1 KGHSH and CDR2 LQKENI come from the germline V gene. In nucleotides, the CDR3 is TGTGCCAGCTCACTAGGGACTAGCAGTTTCGATGAGCAGTTCTTC. Translated, it gives CASSLGTSSFDEQFF. The full variable domain, completed using reference TRBV18 and TRBJ2-1, is NAGVMQNPRHLVRRRGQEARLRCSPMKGHSHVYWYRQLPEEGLKFMVYLQKENIIDESGMPKERFSAEFPKEGPSILRIQQVVRGDSAAYFCASSLGTSSFDEQFFGPGTRLTVL.

The table lists this clone with a few counts. The genes are TRBV9 and TRBJ2-7; possibly TRBD2 for D (5 bases). This CDR3 region has 12 residues. Trimming removed 5 bases at V and 6 bases at J, with 12 bases between. The germline V gene encodes CDR1 SGDLS and CDR2 YYNGEE. This CDR3 reads CASSEGLVEQYF. The CDR3 DNA reads TGTGCCAGCAGTGAAGGACTTGTCGAGCAGTACTTC.

Only a few counts were recorded for this clone. This sequence joins TRBV2 and TRBJ2-7, with D hard to call. Germline V gives CDR1 SNHLY, CDR2 FYNNEI. Trimming removed 6 bases from V and 4 bases from J, with 10 bases in between. There are 12 residues in the CDR3. The CDR3 bases are TGTGCCAGCAGCCTAGGTGGATACGAGCAGTACTTC. Translated: CASSLGGYEQYF.

CDR3 sequence (DNA): TGTGCCAGCAGCTTAGACAGGGCTGGGGCCAACGTCCTGACTTTC. The encoded protein is CASSLDRAGANVLTF. The chain links TRBV11-3 to TRBJ2-6; D might be TRBD1 (5 bases). Germline lookup yields CDR1 SGHNT and CDR2 YENEEA. CDR3 length: 15 amino acids. V shed 0 bases and J shed 2 bases, with 5 bases lying between them.

This clone was observed a few times. The rearrangement joins TRBV15 to TRBJ1-2; tentative D call: TRBD1 (6 bases). The CDR3 sequence is 17 residues long. Trimming stripped 5 bases from V and 6 bases from J, with 25 bases between. The germline CDR1 and CDR2 sequences are LNHNV and YYDKDF (reference sequence). In nucleotides, the CDR3 is TGTGCCACCAGCGGGAGGGGGGCCTCCCGGGAGGAAAATGGCTACACCTTC. This encodes CATSGRGASREENGYTF.